Below, 13 T cell receptor beta chains from the same sample are listed, as sequenced in a study of shared clonotypes between healthy human individuals. Only in-frame clones appear in the TCRdb table, and some are missing; sequencing was by immunoSEQ multiplex PCR. Of over 2 million clones detected, roughly 96% appear once; the ten largest clones hold 0.13%. The sample taken for sequencing was naive CD4+ T cells sorted from blood. Subset in this sample: CD45RA+ positively selected. These receptors were obtained from a man aged 18 to 30 in good health.

In nucleotides, the CDR3 is TGTGCCAGCAGCTTAGTTGAGGGGGCCGGGCACGAGCAGTACTTC. Translation: CASSLVEGAGHEQYF. This sequence joins TRBV7-8 and TRBJ2-7, with 7 bases aligning to TRBD1. The CDR3 has 15 residues. Trimming took 1 base from V and 5 from J; bases not matched to a gene: 8. The germline V gene has CDR1 SGHVS and CDR2 FQNEAQ.

This clone has just one count. This sequence joins TRBV6-1 and TRBJ1-4, with D possibly being TRBD1 (5 bases). Germline CDR1 reads MNHNS; CDR2 reads SASEGT. CDR3 length: 15 amino acids. Trimming took 6 bases from V and 8 from J, leaving 19 bases between them. The CDR3 DNA reads TGTGCCAGCAGCACTGGAGGCGGGGGAGGGGAAAAACTGTTTTTT. It codes for CASSTGGGGGEKLFF.

The V gene is TRBV6-1, the J gene TRBJ2-1; D not certain. The CDR3 sequence is 11 residues long. V was pared by 0 bases and J by 12 bases, with 6 bases between. Germline V gene data show CDR1 as MNHNS and CDR2 as SASEGT. The CDR3 loop reads CASSEAGWQFF. For the CDR3, the DNA is TGTGCCAGCAGTGAAGCAGGTTGGCAGTTCTTC.

The chain combines TRBV6-1 with TRBJ2-7, with a weak D call TRBD2 (5 bases). Germline V gives CDR1 MNHNS, CDR2 SASEGT. The ends were cut back, 6 bases at V and 3 bases at J, with 15 bases in the middle. This CDR3 contains 14 residues. CDR3 sequence reads: CASSRTDWGYEQYF. The DNA for the CDR3 is TGTGCCAGCAGCCGGACGGACTGGGGCTACGAGCAGTACTTC.

J is TRBJ2-2 and V is TRBV18; D is unclear. Germline V gives CDR1 KGHSH, CDR2 LQKENI. This CDR3 comprises 12 residues. The ends were cut back, 6 bases at V and 3 bases at J, with 5 bases in the middle. This chain's CDR3 is CASSWDTGELFF. The CDR3 bases are TGTGCCAGCTCGTGGGACACCGGGGAGCTGTTTTTT.

V gene TRBV7-9 combines with J gene TRBJ1-4, with D unclear. The V gene's germline CDR1 is SEHNR and CDR2 FQNEAQ (reference sequence). This CDR3 spans 13 amino acids. Between the trimmed V and J ends, which lost 2 bases and 8 bases, there was a span of 9 bases. The CDR3 here is CASSLPQFEKLFF. DNA for the CDR3: TGTGCCAGCAGCTTACCACAATTCGAAAAACTGTTTTTT. The full variable domain, with the rest looked up from reference TRBV7-9 and TRBJ1-4, is DTGVSQNPRHKITKRGQNVTFRCDPISEHNRLYWYRQTLGQGPEFLTYFQNEAQLEKSRLLSDRFSAERPKGSFSTLEIQRTEQGDSAMYLCASSLPQFEKLFFGSGTQLSVL.

The chain combines TRBV5-1 with TRBJ1-5, with D maybe TRBD1 (5 bases). The CDR3 is made up of 16 amino acids. In germline, CDR1 is SGHRS, CDR2 YFSETQ. V was shortened by 4 bases and J by 4 bases, with 18 bases between the two germline ends. The CDR3: CASSKNPGTPNQPQHF. The CDR3 coding sequence is TGCGCCAGCAGCAAAAACCCCGGGACTCCAAATCAGCCCCAGCATTTT.

A note on this clone: This sample also contains other DNA sequences that code for the same CDR3. The V call is TRBV6-5, the J call TRBJ2-7; tentatively, D is TRBD2 (5 bases). V shed 0 bases and J shed 1 base, with 10 bases lying between them. The CDR3 extends over 15 amino acids. Germline CDR1 reads MNHEY; CDR2 reads SVGAGI. The CDR3 here is CASSYSRASSYEQYF. CDR3 DNA sequence: TGTGCCAGCAGTTACTCGAGGGCTAGTTCCTACGAGCAGTACTTC.

J is TRBJ2-1 and V is TRBV28, with TRBD1 matching over 8 bases. CDR1 is MDHEN and CDR2 is SYDVKM in the germline V gene. The V and J ends lost 4 bases and 8 bases, in that order; junction bases with no gene match: 4. There are 13 residues in the CDR3. The CDR3 here is CASSSTGVDEQFF. CDR3 DNA sequence: TGTGCCAGCAGTTCGACAGGGGTCGATGAGCAGTTCTTC.

With respect to this clone: Other DNA variants within this sample encode the same CDR3. V is TRBV28 and J is TRBJ2-5; 9 bases fit TRBD1. Looked up from germline, CDR1 is MDHEN and CDR2 is SYDVKM. This CDR3 region has 14 residues. V shed 5 bases, J shed 5 bases, and the junction held 6 bases outside the gene matches. DNA of the CDR3: TGTGCCAGCAGTCCCGGGACAGGGAGGGAGACCCAGTACTTC. Translation: CASSPGTGRETQYF. The full variable domain, rest sourced from reference TRBV28 and TRBJ2-5, is DVKVTQSSRYLVKRTGEKVFLECVQDMDHENMFWYRQDPGLGLRLIYFSYDVKMKEKGDIPEGYSVSREKKERFSLILESASTNQTSMYLCASSPGTGRETQYFGPGTRLLVL.

In regard to this clone: Other DNA sequences in the sample encode the same CDR3. The gene calls are TRBV5-1 and TRBJ2-7; D gene unclear. Germline values: CDR1 SGHRS, CDR2 YFSETQ. Trimming took 0 bases from V and 0 from J, leaving 7 bases between them. This CDR3 comprises 14 residues. CDR3 sequence: CASSLEGSSYEQYF. CDR3 bases: TGCGCCAGCAGCTTGGAGGGCAGCTCCTACGAGCAGTACTTC.

The chain is built from TRBV6-1 and TRBJ2-6; a possible D gene is TRBD1 (6 bases). V lost 2 bases to trimming and J lost 4 bases, with 9 bases between them. Looked up from germline, CDR1 is MNHNS and CDR2 is SASEGT. The CDR3 extends over 15 amino acids. The chain's CDR3 is CASSESGVGANVLTF. The CDR3 DNA reads TGTGCCAGCAGTGAATCAGGGGTGGGGGCCAACGTCCTGACTTTC.

J is TRBJ1-4 and V is TRBV11-2; TRBD1 might be the D (6 bases). The germline gives CDR1 SGHAT, CDR2 FQNNGV. The CDR3 runs to 15 residues. Trimming removed 1 base at V and 0 bases at J, with 6 bases between. The CDR3 spells CASSLGGPTNEKLFF. DNA of the CDR3: TGTGCCAGCAGCTTAGGGGGGCCAACTAATGAAAAACTGTTTTTT.